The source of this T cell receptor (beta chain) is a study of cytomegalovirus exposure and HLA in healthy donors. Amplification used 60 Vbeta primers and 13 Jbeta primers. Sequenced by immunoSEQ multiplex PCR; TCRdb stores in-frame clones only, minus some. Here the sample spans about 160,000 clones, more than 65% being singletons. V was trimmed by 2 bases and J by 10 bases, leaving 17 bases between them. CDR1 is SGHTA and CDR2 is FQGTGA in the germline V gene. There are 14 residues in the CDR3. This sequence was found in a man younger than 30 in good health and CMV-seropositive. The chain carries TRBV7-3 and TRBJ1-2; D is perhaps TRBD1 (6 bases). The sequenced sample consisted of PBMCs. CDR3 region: CASSLDGGGRPYTF. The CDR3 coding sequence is TGTGCCAGCAGCTTAGATGGGGGGGGCAGGCCCTACACCTTC.